A single sample is the source of the 5 T cell receptor beta chains below, sequenced in a study of cytomegalovirus exposure and HLA in healthy donors. A multiplex PCR was run with 60 Vbeta primers and 13 Jbeta primers. The method was immunoSEQ multiplex PCR; TCRdb's version includes in-frame clones alone and lacks a portion of them. This table has approximately 210,000 clones, over 80% appearing once. The sequenced sample consisted of PBMCs. The receptors shown here come from a man younger than 40 in good health and CMV-seronegative.

This chain joins TRBV5-1 and TRBJ2-3, with 12 bases matching TRBD2. Germline values: CDR1 SGHRS, CDR2 YFSETQ. V shed 0 bases and J 3 bases; nucleotides not matched to a gene: 5. The CDR3 covers 17 residues. The chain's CDR3 is CASSLAPTSGSTDTQYF. The CDR3, as DNA: TGCGCCAGCAGCTTGGCCCCGACTAGCGGGAGTACAGATACGCAGTATTTT.

The CDR3 here is CASSKFRGAEKLFF. In DNA, the CDR3 is TGTGCCAGCAGCAAGTTCCGGGGAGCAGAAAAACTGTTTTTT. This chain links TRBV21-1 with TRBJ1-4. TRBV21-1 is shown as a pseudogene. CDR3 length: 14 residues.

The chain is built from TRBV4-1 and TRBJ2-7, with 10 bases matching TRBD2. Germline CDR1 and CDR2: MGHRA and YSYEKL. J was trimmed by 2 bases and V by 2 bases; bases with no gene match: 9. The CDR3 has 17 residues. The CDR3 is CASSQWAGTSETYEQYF. Written as DNA, the CDR3 is TGCGCCAGCAGCCAATGGGCCGGGACTAGCGAAACCTACGAGCAGTACTTC.

V gene TRBV9 combines with J gene TRBJ1-1; TRBD1 might be the D (6 bases). CDR1 and CDR2 (germline): SGDLS, YYNGEE. The CDR3 spans 15 residues. V shed 3 bases and J shed 5 bases, with 17 bases lying between them. The CDR3 sequence: CASSDKQGIVTEAFF. In nucleotides, the CDR3 is TGTGCCAGCAGCGACAAACAGGGAATAGTGACTGAAGCTTTCTTT.

The chain uses TRBV7-6 and TRBJ2-7, with 9 nucleotides matching TRBD2. Germline CDR1 SGHVS, CDR2 FNYEAQ. The CDR3 has 15 residues. With 1 base clipped from V and 4 bases from J, the junction kept 5 bases outside the gene matches. The CDR3 region has the DNA TGTGCCAGCAGCTTAGAAGGCGGGAGGGTTTACGAGCAGTACTTC. It is translated as CASSLEGGRVYEQYF.